One sample yielded the 2 T cell receptor beta chains listed below, sequenced in a study of CD8+ T cells in alopecia areata. The sample's treatment: oral pan-JAK inhibitor, 5-10 mg twice daily. TCR sequencing used cDNA made by reverse transcription of extracted RNA. Here immunoSEQ multiplex PCR was the method, and the copy in TCRdb shows in-frame clones only, minus some. Counted here are about 220,000 clones, more than 45% occurring once; the ten biggest clones make up about 1.6%. Sample: CD4+ T cells sorted from blood, taken at week 4, from a patient treated with tofacitinib. These receptors came from a human donor with alopecia areata.

Only a few counts were recorded for this clone. This sequence joins TRBV29-1 and TRBJ1-1, with D uncertain. From germline, CDR1 is SQVTM and CDR2 ANQGSEA. The CDR3 has 13 amino acids. Trimming left V 4 bases short and J 1 base short, with 10 bases between. The CDR3 here is CSVGEGENTEAFF. For the CDR3, the DNA is TGCAGCGTTGGAGAGGGAGAGAACACTGAAGCTTTCTTT.

This clone appeared a few times. The chain couples TRBV7-2 to TRBJ2-2, with 9 bases identical to TRBD2. Trimming cost V 5 bases and J 5 bases; bases outside gene matches: 3. CDR1 and CDR2 from the germline V gene are SGHTA and FQGNSA. The CDR3 runs 14 residues. Here the CDR3 DNA reads TGTGCCAGCAGCCGCAGCGGGGGGACCGGGGAGCTGTTTTTT. Translated: CASSRSGGTGELFF.